This passage covers 17 T cell receptor beta chains from one sample sequenced in a study of T cell responses to AZD1222 COVID-19 vaccine. TCRdb's copy holds only in-frame clones and misses some; the assay was immunoSEQ multiplex PCR. The sample consists of some 180,000 clones, roughly nine tenths of them appearing once. This material consisted of peripheral blood, taken 28 days after the second AZD1222 dose. The receptors derive from an adult who received the AZD1222 COVID-19 vaccine.

The chain employs TRBV5-4 and TRBJ2-1; D remains ambiguous. CDR1 and CDR2 from the germline V gene are SGHNT and YYREEE (reference sequence). The germline V and J ends were trimmed by 0 bases and 0 bases, with 7 bases remaining between them. The CDR3 is 15 residues long. This CDR3 reads CASSLVGSSYNEQFF. In nucleotides, the CDR3 is TGTGCCAGCAGCTTGGTCGGAAGCTCCTACAATGAGCAGTTCTTC.

The chain joins TRBV3-1 (or the pseudogene TRBV3-2) to TRBJ2-3; D unclear. V dropped 4 bases and J dropped 6 bases, with 11 bases sitting between them. From germline, CDR1 is LGHDT and CDR2 YNNKEL (reference sequence). The CDR3 runs to 13 residues. This CDR3 reads CASSPLSRDTQYF. The CDR3, as DNA: TGTGCCAGCAGCCCTCTATCGCGGGATACGCAGTATTTT.

This chain uses TRBV6-4 with TRBJ1-6; D possibly corresponds to TRBD1 (6 bases). V lost 0 bases to trimming and J lost 11 bases, with 20 bases between them. The CDR3 totals 17 residues. The V gene's germline CDR1 is MRHNA and CDR2 SNTAGT. CDR3 sequence: CASSDSVRGSRTAPLHF. As DNA, the CDR3 is TGTGCCAGCAGTGACTCGGTGAGGGGGAGCCGAACGGCACCCCTCCACTTT.

V is TRBV19 and J is TRBJ2-7, with 10 bases matching TRBD2. J was trimmed by 2 bases and V by 8 bases; bases with no gene match: 9. This CDR3 has 15 amino acids. Germline values: CDR1 LNHDA, CDR2 SQIVND (reference sequence). Written as DNA, the CDR3 is TGTGCCAGTTCCGCTAGCGGGAGAACACCCTACGAGCAGTACTTC. It specifies CASSASGRTPYEQYF.

V and J are TRBV4-2 and TRBJ2-5; 9 bases align to TRBD2. The length of the CDR3 is 15 residues. From germline, CDR1 is LGHNA and CDR2 YNFKEQ. V lost 0 bases to trimming and J lost 6 bases; unmatched junction nucleotides: 5. CDR3 bases: TGTGCCAGCAGCCAAGAAGGCGGGGGGGCGAAGACCCAGTACTTC. Its protein is CASSQEGGGAKTQYF.

The gene calls are TRBV3-1 (or the pseudogene TRBV3-2) and TRBJ1-1; no firm D call. From germline, CDR1 is LGHDT and CDR2 YNNKEL (reference sequence). With 2 bases removed from V and 0 bases from J, the gap between germline ends came to 10 bases. The CDR3 totals 15 residues. The CDR3 DNA reads as TGTGCCAGCAGCCAACCGGGAACCTTGAACACTGAAGCTTTCTTT. It codes for CASSQPGTLNTEAFF.

J is TRBJ2-4 and V is TRBV18, with 12 nucleotides matching TRBD1. J lost 7 bases, V lost 8 bases, and 3 bases had no gene match. This CDR3 contains 13 residues. Germline V gives CDR1 KGHSH, CDR2 LQKENI. The CDR3: CASGTGGANIQYF. The DNA of the CDR3 is TGTGCCAGCGGGACAGGGGGCGCGAACATTCAGTACTTC. Filled out from reference TRBV18 and TRBJ2-4, the complete variable domain reads NAGVMQNPRHLVRRRGQEARLRCSPMKGHSHVYWYRQLPEEGLKFMVYLQKENIIDESGMPKERFSAEFPKEGPSILRIQQVVRGDSAAYFCASGTGGANIQYFGAGTRLSVL.

This chain links TRBV5-1 with TRBJ1-4; D ambiguous. Germline values: CDR1 SGHRS, CDR2 YFSETQ. V was pared by 0 bases and J by 0 bases, with 3 bases between. The CDR3 extends over 14 amino acids. The chain's CDR3 is CASSLAATNEKLFF. CDR3 nucleotide sequence: TGCGCCAGCAGCTTGGCAGCAACTAATGAAAAACTGTTTTTT.

The CDR3 here is CASSQGRLRGSSYNEQFF. Written as DNA, the CDR3 is TGCGCCAGCAGCCAAGGAAGATTACGGGGTAGCTCCTACAATGAGCAGTTCTTC. The rearrangement uses TRBV4-1 and TRBJ2-1, with D perhaps matching TRBD2 (5 bases). The CDR3 is 18 amino acids. V was trimmed by 1 base and J by 0 bases, leaving 16 bases between them. Germline loops: CDR1 MGHRA, CDR2 YSYEKL.

The V and J genes are TRBV19 and TRBJ2-7; D is unresolved. The CDR3 loop spans 15 amino acids. Looked up from germline, CDR1 is LNHDA and CDR2 is SQIVND (reference sequence). The germline V and J ends were trimmed by 2 bases and 5 bases, with 16 bases remaining between them. The CDR3 here is CASSIMRLGFNEQYF. In DNA form, the CDR3 reads TGTGCCAGTAGTATAATGAGGCTGGGTTTCAACGAGCAGTACTTC.

The chain joins TRBV19 to TRBJ1-2, with 8 bases fitting TRBD1. Trimming removed 8 bases from V and 0 bases from J; junction bases left unmatched: 14. CDR1 is LNHDA and CDR2 is SQIVND in the germline V gene (reference sequence). CDR3 size: 17 residues. In nucleotides, the CDR3 is TGTGCCAGTCGAACGTGGGACAGGCCGAGGTCTAACTATGGCTACACCTTC. It translates to CASRTWDRPRSNYGYTF.

The rearrangement links TRBV7-3 to TRBJ2-2, with a tentative D call TRBD1 (6 bases). V lost 4 bases and J 6 bases, leaving 15 bases between the germline ends. The CDR3 has 15 residues. Germline CDR1 reads SGHTA; CDR2 reads FQGTGA. DNA of the CDR3: TGTGCCAGCAGCTACACCGGAAGGGGGTCCGGGGAGCTGTTTTTT. This sequence encodes CASSYTGRGSGELFF.

The DNA of the CDR3 is TGTGCCAGCAGTCGCCTCCAGGGGGGTAACAATGAGCAGTTCTTC. It is translated as CASSRLQGGNNEQFF. J is TRBJ2-1 and V is TRBV7-9; maybe TRBD1 (7 bases). From germline, CDR1 is SEHNR and CDR2 FQNEAQ (reference sequence). This CDR3 has 15 amino acids. The germline V and J ends were trimmed by 6 bases and 5 bases, with 17 bases remaining between them.

On this clone: Other DNA sequences in this specimen translate into the identical CDR3. The chain is built from TRBV29-1 and TRBJ1-1; D gene ambiguous. CDR1 and CDR2 (germline): SQVTM, ANQGSEA. The V end was cut by 4 bases, the J end by 2 bases, with 8 bases between. This CDR3 has 12 amino acids. CDR3 bases: TGCAGCGTTGCGGGGAGCAACACTGAAGCTTTCTTT. It codes for CSVAGSNTEAFF.

The J gene is TRBJ2-1, the V gene TRBV10-3; TRBD2 aligns across 11 bases. J gave up 2 bases and V 0 bases, and 6 bases lay outside the gene matches. Germline CDR1 is ENHRY and CDR2 is SYGVKD. The CDR3 is 18 amino acids. The CDR3 loop reads CAISESTPLAGAYNEQFF. The CDR3 DNA is TGTGCCATCAGTGAGTCGACCCCACTAGCGGGGGCCTACAATGAGCAGTTCTTC.

The rearrangement links TRBV10-3 to TRBJ2-5, with 9 bases matching TRBD1. V was pared by 6 bases and J by 4 bases, with 6 bases of the junction left unmatched. Germline values: CDR1 ENHRY, CDR2 SYGVKD. The CDR3 has 14 amino acids. In nucleotides, the CDR3 is TGTGCCATCAGATTGGACAGGGGCGGAGAGACCCAGTACTTC. It yields the protein CAIRLDRGGETQYF.

V gene TRBV9 combines with J gene TRBJ1-2, with 9 nucleotides matching TRBD1. V was clipped by 4 bases and J by 8 bases; unmatched bases: 15. CDR3 size: 16 residues. Germline V gene sequence: CDR1 SGDLS, CDR2 YYNGEE. The CDR3 nucleotides are TGTGCCAGCAGCCGGGTCGTATTACAGGGGGCCTCGGGCTACACCTTC. This codes for CASSRVVLQGASGYTF.